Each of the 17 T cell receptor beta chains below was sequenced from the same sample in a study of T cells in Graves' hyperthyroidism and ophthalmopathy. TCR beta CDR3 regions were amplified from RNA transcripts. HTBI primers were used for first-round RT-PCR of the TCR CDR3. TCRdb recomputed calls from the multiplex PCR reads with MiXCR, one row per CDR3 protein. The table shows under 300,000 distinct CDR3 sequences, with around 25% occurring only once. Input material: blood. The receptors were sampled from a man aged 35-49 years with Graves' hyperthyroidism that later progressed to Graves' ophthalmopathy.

CDR3 in DNA: TGTGCCATCAGTACTCAGGGTTTAGGCACTGAAGCTTTCTTT. It is translated as CAISTQGLGTEAFF. The genes are TRBV10-3 and TRBJ1-1; tentatively, D is TRBD1 (5 bases). Trimming took off 5 bases at V and 4 bases at J, with 14 bases between the two ends. The CDR3 sequence is 14 residues long. Germline V lookup: CDR1 ENHRY, CDR2 SYGVKD.

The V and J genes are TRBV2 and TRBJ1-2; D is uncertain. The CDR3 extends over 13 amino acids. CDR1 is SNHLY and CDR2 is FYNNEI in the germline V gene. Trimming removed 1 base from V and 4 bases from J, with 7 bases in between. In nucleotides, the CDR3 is TGTGCCAGCAGTGAAGGGAGGGTCTATGGCTACACCTTC. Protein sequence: CASSEGRVYGYTF.

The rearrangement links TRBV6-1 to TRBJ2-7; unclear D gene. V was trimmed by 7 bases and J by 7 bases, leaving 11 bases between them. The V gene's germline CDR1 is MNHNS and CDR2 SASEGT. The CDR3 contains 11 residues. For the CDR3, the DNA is TGTGCCAGCACCTTTGCCCGGGAGCAGTACTTC. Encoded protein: CASTFAREQYF.

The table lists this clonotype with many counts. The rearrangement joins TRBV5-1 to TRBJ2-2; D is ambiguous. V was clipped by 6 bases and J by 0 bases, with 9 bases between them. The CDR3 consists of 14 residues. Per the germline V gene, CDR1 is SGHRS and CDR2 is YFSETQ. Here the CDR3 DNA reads TGCGCCAGCATGAATAGGCCGAACACCGGGGAGCTGTTTTTT. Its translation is CASMNRPNTGELFF.

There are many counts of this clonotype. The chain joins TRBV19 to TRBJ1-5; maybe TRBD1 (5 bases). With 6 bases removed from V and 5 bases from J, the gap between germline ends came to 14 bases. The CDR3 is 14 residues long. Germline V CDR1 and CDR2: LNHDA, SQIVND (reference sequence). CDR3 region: CASSRQLDYQPQHF. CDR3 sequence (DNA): TGTGCCAGTAGCAGACAGTTGGATTATCAGCCCCAGCATTTT.

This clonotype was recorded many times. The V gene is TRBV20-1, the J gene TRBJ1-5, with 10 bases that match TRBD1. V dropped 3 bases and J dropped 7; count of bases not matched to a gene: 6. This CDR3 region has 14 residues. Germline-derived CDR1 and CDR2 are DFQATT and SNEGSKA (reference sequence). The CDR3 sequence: CSARIRDRGQPQHF. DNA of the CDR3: TGCAGTGCTAGGATCCGGGACAGGGGACAGCCCCAGCATTTT.

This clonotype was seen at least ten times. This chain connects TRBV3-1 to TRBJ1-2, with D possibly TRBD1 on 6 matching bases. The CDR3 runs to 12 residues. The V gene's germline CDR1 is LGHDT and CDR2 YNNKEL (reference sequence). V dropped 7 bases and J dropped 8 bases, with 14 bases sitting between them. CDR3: CASTTGFVGYTF. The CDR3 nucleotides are TGTGCCAGCACCACAGGGTTTGTCGGCTACACCTTC. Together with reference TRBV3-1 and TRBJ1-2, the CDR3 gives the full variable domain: DTAVSQTPKYLVTQMGNDKSIKCEQNLGHDTMYWYKQDSKKFLKIMFSYNNKELIINETVPNRFSPKSPDKAHLNLHINSLELGDSAVYFCASTTGFVGYTFGSGTRLTVV.

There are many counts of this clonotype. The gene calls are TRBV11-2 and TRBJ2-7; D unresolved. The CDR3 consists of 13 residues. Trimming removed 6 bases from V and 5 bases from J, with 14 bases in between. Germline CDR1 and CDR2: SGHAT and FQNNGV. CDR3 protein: CASSEPGFHEQYF. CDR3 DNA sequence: TGTGCCAGCAGTGAACCCGGATTCCACGAGCAGTACTTC.

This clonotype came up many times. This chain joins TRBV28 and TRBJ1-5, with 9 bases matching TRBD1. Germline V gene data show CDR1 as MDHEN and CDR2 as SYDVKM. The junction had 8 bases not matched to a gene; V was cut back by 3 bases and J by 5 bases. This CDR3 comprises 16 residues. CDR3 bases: TGTGCCAGCAGTTTTCTGGACAGGGGTATTGATCAGCCCCAGCATTTT. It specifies CASSFLDRGIDQPQHF.

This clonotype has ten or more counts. CDR3 sequence reads: CASSPTGTMNTEAFF. CDR3 bases: TGTGCCAGCAGCCCGACAGGGACCATGAACACTGAAGCTTTCTTT. This chain connects TRBV5-4 to TRBJ1-1, with 7 bases that match TRBD1. This CDR3 contains 15 residues. The J segment lost 0 bases and the V segment lost 4 bases, leaving 6 bases of the junction unmatched. Germline V gives CDR1 SGHNT, CDR2 YYREEE (reference sequence).

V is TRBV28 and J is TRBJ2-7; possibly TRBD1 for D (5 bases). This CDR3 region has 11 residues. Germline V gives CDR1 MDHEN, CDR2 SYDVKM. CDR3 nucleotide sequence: TGTGTTGTTGACAGCTCCTACGAGCAGTACTTC. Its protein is CVVDSSYEQYF.

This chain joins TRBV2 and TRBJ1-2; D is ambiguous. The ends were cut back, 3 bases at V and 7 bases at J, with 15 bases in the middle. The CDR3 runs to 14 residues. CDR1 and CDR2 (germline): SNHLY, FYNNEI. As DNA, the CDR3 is TGTGCCAGCAGTGATAGTAGGGAAGGCATTGGCTACACCTTC. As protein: CASSDSREGIGYTF. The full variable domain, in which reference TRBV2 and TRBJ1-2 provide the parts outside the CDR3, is EPEVTQTPSHQVTQMGQEVILRCVPISNHLYFYWYRQILGQKVEFLVSFYNNEISEKSEIFDDQFSVERPDGSNFTLKIRSTKLEDSAMYFCASSDSREGIGYTFGSGTRLTVV.

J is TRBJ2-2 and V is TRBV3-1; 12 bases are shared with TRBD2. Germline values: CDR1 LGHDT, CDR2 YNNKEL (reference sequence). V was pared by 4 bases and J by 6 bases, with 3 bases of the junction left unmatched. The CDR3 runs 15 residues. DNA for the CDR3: TGTGCCAGCAGCCGAGGACTAGCGGGATCCGGGGAGCTGTTTTTT. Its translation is CASSRGLAGSGELFF.

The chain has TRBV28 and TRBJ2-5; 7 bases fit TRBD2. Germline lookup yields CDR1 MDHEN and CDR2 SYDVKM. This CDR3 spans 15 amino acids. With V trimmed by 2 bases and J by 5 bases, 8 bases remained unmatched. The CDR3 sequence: CASSLGLRELETQYF. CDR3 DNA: TGTGCCAGCAGTTTAGGGTTGCGGGAGTTGGAGACCCAGTACTTC. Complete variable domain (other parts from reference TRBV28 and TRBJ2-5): DVKVTQSSRYLVKRTGEKVFLECVQDMDHENMFWYRQDPGLGLRLIYFSYDVKMKEKGDIPEGYSVSREKKERFSLILESASTNQTSMYLCASSLGLRELETQYFGPGTRLLVL.

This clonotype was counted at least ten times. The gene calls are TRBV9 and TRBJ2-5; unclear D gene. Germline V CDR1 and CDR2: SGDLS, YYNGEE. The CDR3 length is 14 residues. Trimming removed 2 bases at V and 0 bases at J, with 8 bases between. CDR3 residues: CASSVGSDQETQYF. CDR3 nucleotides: TGTGCCAGCAGCGTTGGCTCAGACCAAGAGACCCAGTACTTC.

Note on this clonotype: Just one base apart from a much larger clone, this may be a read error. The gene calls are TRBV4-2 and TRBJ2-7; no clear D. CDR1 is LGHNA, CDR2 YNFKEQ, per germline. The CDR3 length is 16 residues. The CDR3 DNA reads TGTGCCAGCAGCCAAGCGTCGGTGCAGGCGGCCTACGAGCAGAACTTC. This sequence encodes CASSQASVQAAYEQNF.

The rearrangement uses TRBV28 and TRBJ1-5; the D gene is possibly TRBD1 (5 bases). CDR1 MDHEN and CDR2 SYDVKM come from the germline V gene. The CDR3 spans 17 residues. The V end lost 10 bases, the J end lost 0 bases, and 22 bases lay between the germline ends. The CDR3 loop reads CANRPSWGVGSNQPQHF. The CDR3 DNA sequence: TGTGCCAACAGACCATCGTGGGGGGTAGGTAGCAATCAGCCCCAGCATTTT.